The 5 T cell receptor beta chains below were found in one sample sequenced in a study of T-cell reconstitution after alpha-beta-depleted transplantation in children. Unique molecular identifiers were incorporated when the TCRbeta library was constructed. TCRdb re-derived calls from the PCR reads in MiXCR, one entry per CDR3 protein. The sample shows 350,000 to 500,000 distinct CDR3 sequences, over 40% of them seen only once. The sequences come from PBMCs, collected before TCRalphabeta/CD19-depleted stem cell transplant. The receptors originated from a girl aged 2-10 years with aplastic anemia, due to receive a stem cell transplant.

This chain connects TRBV12-3 or TRBV12-4 to TRBJ2-5; D remains ambiguous. V lost 6 bases and J 5 bases, leaving 10 bases between the germline ends. The CDR3 has 12 residues. For the CDR3, the DNA is TGTGCCAGCAGATCGTACCGGGAGACCCAGTACTTC. Protein sequence: CASRSYRETQYF.

The rearrangement uses TRBV12-1 and TRBJ2-7; the table names TRBD2, a call not compared with the DNA. TRBV12-1 is deemed a pseudogene. This CDR3 has 17 residues. The CDR3: CASSFRLAGGPSYEQYF. The CDR3 DNA follows: TGTGCCAGCAGCTTTCGCCTAGCGGGAGGTCCCTCCTACGAGCAGTACTTC.

This rearrangement joins TRBV20-1 to TRBJ2-1; D may match TRBD1 or TRBD2 (7 bases each). Looked up from germline, CDR1 is DFQATT and CDR2 is SNEGSKA (reference sequence). The germline V and J ends were trimmed by 8 bases and 5 bases, with 25 bases remaining between them. This CDR3 has 16 residues. CDR3 in DNA: TGCAGTACAAGGACAGGCGGGGGTGGAGGCGACAATGAGCAGTTCTTC. This sequence encodes CSTRTGGGGGDNEQFF.

This CDR3 is CASTPGGRRTEAFF. In DNA form, the CDR3 reads TGTGCCAGCACCCCGGGAGGAAGAAGAACTGAAGCTTTCTTT. The chain joins TRBV27 to TRBJ1-1; D remains ambiguous. Per germline, CDR1 MNHEY and CDR2 SMNVEV (reference sequence). This CDR3 has 14 amino acids. V shed 7 bases and J shed 5 bases, with 17 bases lying between them.

This clonotype was recorded at least ten times. This may stem from a read error, because a much larger clone lies one nucleotide away. V and J are TRBV4-3 and TRBJ2-7; 7 nucleotides agree with TRBD2. CDR3 length equals 15 residues. Germline CDR1 and CDR2: LGHNA and YSLEER. V trimming: 0 bases; J trimming: 2 bases; junction bases outside the gene matches: 4. The CDR3 DNA sequence: TGCGCCAGCAGCCAAGATGCTAGCGGCACCTACGAGCAGTACTTC. Encoded protein: CASSQDASGTYEQYF.